This is a list of T cell receptor beta chains from one sample in a study of shared clonotypes between healthy human individuals. The data were produced by immunoSEQ multiplex PCR, yet TCRdb's version contains in-frame clones alone and is incomplete. The table records around 700,000 clones, about two thirds of them present only once. The sequencing input was memory CD4+ T cells sorted from blood. The receptors here all came from a woman aged 25 to 39 in good health. CDR3s include the opening cysteine and the closing phenylalanine or tryptophan. D genes are given only for firm matches. Not every row has a clone size; where given, it reads once, few, many or a size class.

V gene: TRBV10-1; clone size: .; D gene: .; CDR3 length: 13; J gene: TRBJ2-7; CDR3 protein: CASKWQKVHEQYF; CDR3 DNA: TGCGCCAGCAAGTGGCAGAAGGTCCACGAGCAGTACTTC
V gene: TRBV28; clone size: once; D gene: .; CDR3 length: 13; J gene: TRBJ1-2; CDR3 protein: CATLISTNYGYTF; CDR3 DNA: TGTGCCACCCTAATTAGTACAAACTATGGCTACACCTTC
V gene: TRBV7-2; clone size: .; D gene: .; CDR3 length: 15; J gene: TRBJ1-1; CDR3 protein: CASSLVASLNTEAFF; CDR3 DNA: TGTGCCAGCAGCTTAGTCGCCAGCTTGAACACTGAAGCTTTCTTT
V gene: TRBV7-3; clone size: once; D gene: .; CDR3 length: 14; J gene: TRBJ1-1; CDR3 protein: CASSLTGRNTEAFF; CDR3 DNA: TGTGCCAGCAGCTTAACCGGCAGAAACACTGAAGCTTTCTTT
V gene: TRBV5-1; clone size: .; D gene: TRBD2; CDR3 length: 15; J gene: TRBJ2-1; CDR3 protein: CASSLSSGSYNEQFF; CDR3 DNA: TGCGCCAGCAGCTTGAGCAGCGGGAGCTACAATGAGCAGTTCTTC
V gene: TRBV4-1; clone size: .; D gene: .; CDR3 length: 14; J gene: TRBJ1-2; CDR3 protein: CASSSPARGRGYTF; CDR3 DNA: TGCGCCAGCAGCTCCCCAGCCCGGGGTAGGGGCTACACCTTC
V gene: TRBV6-4; clone size: .; D gene: TRBD1; CDR3 length: 13; J gene: TRBJ1-6; CDR3 protein: CASSVRDSSPLHF; CDR3 DNA: TGTGCCAGCAGTGTTCGGGACAGTTCACCCCTCCACTTT
V gene: TRBV19; clone size: few; D gene: .; CDR3 length: 16; J gene: TRBJ2-6; CDR3 protein: CASSIVLSSGANVLTF; CDR3 DNA: TGTGCCAGTAGTATAGTACTAAGCTCTGGGGCCAACGTCCTGACTTTC
V gene: TRBV4-2; clone size: .; D gene: .; CDR3 length: 16; J gene: TRBJ2-3; CDR3 protein: CASSQASASGTDTQYF; CDR3 DNA: TGTGCCAGCAGCCAAGCCTCCGCTAGCGGCACAGATACGCAGTATTTT
V gene: TRBV28; clone size: .; D gene: .; CDR3 length: 15; J gene: TRBJ1-1; CDR3 protein: CASSLPRVLNTEAFF; CDR3 DNA: TGTGCCAGCAGTCTCCCCCGGGTCCTGAACACTGAAGCTTTCTTT
V gene: TRBV30; clone size: few; D gene: .; CDR3 length: 12; J gene: TRBJ2-5; CDR3 protein: CAWSTNQETQYF; CDR3 DNA: TGTGCCTGGAGTACTAACCAAGAGACCCAGTACTTC
V gene: TRBV19; clone size: .; D gene: .; CDR3 length: 11; J gene: TRBJ2-4; CDR3 protein: CASSIRDIQYF; CDR3 DNA: TGTGCCAGTAGTATACGGGACATTCAGTACTTC
V gene: TRBV6-6; clone size: .; D gene: TRBD1; CDR3 length: 11; J gene: TRBJ2-7; CDR3 protein: CASSAGTGYDF; CDR3 DNA: TGTGCCAGCAGTGCTGGGACAGGCTACGACTTC
V gene: TRBV27; clone size: .; D gene: .; CDR3 length: 17; J gene: TRBJ2-7; CDR3 protein: CASSPRQDLWTSYEQYF; CDR3 DNA: TGTGCCAGCAGTCCCCGACAGGACCTATGGACCTCCTACGAGCAGTACTTC
V gene: TRBV19; clone size: .; D gene: .; CDR3 length: 13; J gene: TRBJ2-1; CDR3 protein: CASSPGLKNEQFF; CDR3 DNA: TGTGCCAGTAGTCCCGGACTTAAGAATGAGCAGTTCTTC
V gene: TRBV6-6; clone size: .; D gene: .; CDR3 length: 14; J gene: TRBJ2-2; CDR3 protein: CASSYDRTTGELFF; CDR3 DNA: TGTGCCAGCAGCTATGACCGTACCACCGGGGAGCTGTTTTTT